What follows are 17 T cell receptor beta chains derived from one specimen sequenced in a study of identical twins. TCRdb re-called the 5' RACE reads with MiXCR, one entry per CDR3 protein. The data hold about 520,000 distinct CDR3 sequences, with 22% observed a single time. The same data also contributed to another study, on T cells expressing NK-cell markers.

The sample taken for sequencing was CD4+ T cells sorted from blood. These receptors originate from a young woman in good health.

CDR3 coding DNA: TGTGCCAGCAGCCAGCTTCAGACAGGAAAGCAGTACTTC. This gives the protein CASSQLQTGKQYF. The chain has TRBV6-6 and TRBJ2-7; TRBD1 is a possible D gene (6 bases). The CDR3 covers 13 residues. V was shortened by 6 bases and J by 8 bases, with 17 bases between the two germline ends. Per the germline V gene, CDR1 is MNHNY and CDR2 is SVGAGI (reference sequence).

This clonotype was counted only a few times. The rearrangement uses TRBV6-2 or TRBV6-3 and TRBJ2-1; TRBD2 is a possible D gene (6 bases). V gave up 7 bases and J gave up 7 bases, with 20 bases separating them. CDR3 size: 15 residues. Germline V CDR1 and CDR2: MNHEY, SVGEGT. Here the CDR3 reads CASTQGISGGNEQFF. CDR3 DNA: TGTGCCAGCACCCAGGGTATTAGCGGTGGAAATGAGCAGTTCTTC.

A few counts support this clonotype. The DNA of the CDR3 is TGTGCCAGTAGGACGACAGGGGAGTTTCAGCCCCAGCATTTT. It specifies CASRTTGEFQPQHF. The chain is built from TRBV19 and TRBJ1-5; 8 bases fit TRBD1. CDR1 and CDR2 (germline): LNHDA, SQIVND (reference sequence). The junction had 7 bases not matched to a gene; V was cut back by 6 bases and J by 6 bases. CDR3 length: 14 amino acids. Using reference TRBV19 and TRBJ1-5 for the parts outside the CDR3, the full variable domain is DGGITQSPKYLFRKEGQNVTLSCEQNLNHDAMYWYRQDPGQGLRLIYYSQIVNDFQKGDIAEGYSVSREKKESFPLTVTSAQKNPTAFYLCASRTTGEFQPQHFGDGTRLSIL.

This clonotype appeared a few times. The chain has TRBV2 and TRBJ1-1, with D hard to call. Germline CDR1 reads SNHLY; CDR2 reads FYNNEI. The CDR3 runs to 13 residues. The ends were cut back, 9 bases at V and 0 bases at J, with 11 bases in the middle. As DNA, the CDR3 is TGTGCCAGAGGGAGTGGGCTGAACACTGAAGCTTTCTTT. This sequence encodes CARGSGLNTEAFF.

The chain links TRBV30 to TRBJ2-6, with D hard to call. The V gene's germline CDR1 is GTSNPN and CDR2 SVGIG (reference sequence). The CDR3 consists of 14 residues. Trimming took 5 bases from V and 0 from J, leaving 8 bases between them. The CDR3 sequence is CAWAPFSGANVLTF. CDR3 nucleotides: TGTGCCTGGGCACCCTTCTCTGGGGCCAACGTCCTGACTTTC.

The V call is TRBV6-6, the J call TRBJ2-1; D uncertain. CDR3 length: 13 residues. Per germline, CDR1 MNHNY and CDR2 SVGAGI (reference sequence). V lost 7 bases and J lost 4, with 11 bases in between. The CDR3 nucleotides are TGTGCCAGCACGGTAGACTCTTACAATGAGCAGTTCTTC. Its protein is CASTVDSYNEQFF.

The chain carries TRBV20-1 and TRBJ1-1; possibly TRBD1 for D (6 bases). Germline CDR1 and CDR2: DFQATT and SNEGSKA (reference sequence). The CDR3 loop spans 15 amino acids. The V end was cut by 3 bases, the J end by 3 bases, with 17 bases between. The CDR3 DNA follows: TGCAGTGCTAGGGAAAGGTACAGGGTGGACACTGAAGCTTTCTTT. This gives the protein CSARERYRVDTEAFF.

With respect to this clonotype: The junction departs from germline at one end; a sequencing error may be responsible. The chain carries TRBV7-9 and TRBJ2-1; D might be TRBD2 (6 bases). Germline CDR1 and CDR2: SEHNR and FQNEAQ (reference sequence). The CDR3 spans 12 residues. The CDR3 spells CASSPGEVSPLF. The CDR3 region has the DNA TGTGCCAGCAGCCCCGGGGAGGTCTCCCCTCTCTTC.

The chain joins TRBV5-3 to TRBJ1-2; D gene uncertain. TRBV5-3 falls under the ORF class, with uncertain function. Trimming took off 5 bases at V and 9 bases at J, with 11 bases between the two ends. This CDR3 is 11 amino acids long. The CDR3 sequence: CARRFPGRYTF. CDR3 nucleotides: TGTGCCAGAAGGTTCCCTGGGCGCTACACCTTC.

The CDR3 spells CASSLKRDRVDTEAFF. As DNA, the CDR3 is TGTGCCAGCAGCTTAAAGAGGGACAGGGTCGACACTGAAGCTTTCTTT. The J gene is TRBJ1-1, the V gene TRBV7-2; 9 nucleotides align to TRBD1. Germline CDR1 reads SGHTA; CDR2 reads FQGNSA. J gave up 3 bases and V 2 bases, and 7 bases lay outside the gene matches. The CDR3 extends over 16 amino acids.

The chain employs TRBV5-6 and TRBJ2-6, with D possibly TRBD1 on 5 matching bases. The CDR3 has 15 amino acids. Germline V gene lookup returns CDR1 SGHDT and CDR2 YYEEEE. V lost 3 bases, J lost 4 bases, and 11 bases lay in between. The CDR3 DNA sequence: TGTGCCAGCAGCTCTCCCAGGGTCGGGGCCAACGTCCTGACTTTC. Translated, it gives CASSSPRVGANVLTF.

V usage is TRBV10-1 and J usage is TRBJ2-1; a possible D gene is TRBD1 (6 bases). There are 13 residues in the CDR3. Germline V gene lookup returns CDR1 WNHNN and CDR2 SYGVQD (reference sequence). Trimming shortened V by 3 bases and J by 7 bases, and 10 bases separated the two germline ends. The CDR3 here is CASSETRGNEQFF. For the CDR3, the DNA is TGCGCCAGCAGTGAAACTAGGGGGAATGAGCAGTTCTTC.

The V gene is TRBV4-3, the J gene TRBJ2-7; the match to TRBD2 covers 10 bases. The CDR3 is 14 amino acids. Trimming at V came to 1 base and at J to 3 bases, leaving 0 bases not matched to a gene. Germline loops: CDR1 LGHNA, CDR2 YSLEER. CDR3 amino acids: CASSQVAGGYEQYF. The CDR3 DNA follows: TGCGCCAGCAGCCAAGTAGCGGGAGGCTACGAGCAGTACTTC.

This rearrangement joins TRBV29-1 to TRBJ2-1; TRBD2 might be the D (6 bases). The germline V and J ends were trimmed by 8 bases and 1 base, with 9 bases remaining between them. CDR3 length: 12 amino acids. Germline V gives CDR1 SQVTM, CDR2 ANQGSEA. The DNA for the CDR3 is TGCAGCTCAGGAGGGTCCTACAATGAGCAGTTCTTC. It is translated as CSSGGSYNEQFF.

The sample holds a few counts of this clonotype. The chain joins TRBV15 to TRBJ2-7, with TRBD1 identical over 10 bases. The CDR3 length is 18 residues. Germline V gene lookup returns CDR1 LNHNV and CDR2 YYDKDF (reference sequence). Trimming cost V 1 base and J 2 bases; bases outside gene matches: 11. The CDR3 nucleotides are TGTGCCACCAGCAGAGTGGGGACAGGGGCTCCTGGGACCTACGAGCAGTACTTC. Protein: CATSRVGTGAPGTYEQYF.

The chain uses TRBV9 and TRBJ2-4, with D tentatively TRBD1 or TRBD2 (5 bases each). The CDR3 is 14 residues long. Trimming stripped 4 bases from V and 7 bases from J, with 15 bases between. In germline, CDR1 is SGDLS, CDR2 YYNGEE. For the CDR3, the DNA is TGTGCCAGCAGCATCGACCCGGGGCCGAACATTCAGTACTTC. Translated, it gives CASSIDPGPNIQYF.

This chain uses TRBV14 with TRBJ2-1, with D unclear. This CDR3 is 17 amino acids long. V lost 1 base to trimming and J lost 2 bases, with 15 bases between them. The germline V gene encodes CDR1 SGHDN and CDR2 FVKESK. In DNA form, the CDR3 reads TGTGCCAGCAGCCAAGGCGCGGAACTGCGGCCCTACAATGAGCAGTTCTTC. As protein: CASSQGAELRPYNEQFF.